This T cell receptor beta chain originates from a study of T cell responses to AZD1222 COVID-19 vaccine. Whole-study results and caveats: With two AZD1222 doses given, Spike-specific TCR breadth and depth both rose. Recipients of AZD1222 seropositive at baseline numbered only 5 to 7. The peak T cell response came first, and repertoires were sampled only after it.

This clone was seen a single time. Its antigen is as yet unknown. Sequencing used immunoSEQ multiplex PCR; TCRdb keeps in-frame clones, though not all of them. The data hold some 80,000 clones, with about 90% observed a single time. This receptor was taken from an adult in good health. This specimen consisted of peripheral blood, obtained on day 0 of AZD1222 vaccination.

CDR3 loop: CASGWDSNYNEQFF. The DNA for the CDR3 is TGTGCCAGTGGCTGGGACAGTAACTACAATGAGCAGTTCTTC. The rearrangement joins TRBV19 to TRBJ2-1; TRBD1 matches at 7 bases. J was trimmed by 3 bases and V by 8 bases; bases with no gene match: 7. The CDR3 is 14 residues long. Germline V lookup: CDR1 LNHDA, CDR2 SQIVND (reference sequence).